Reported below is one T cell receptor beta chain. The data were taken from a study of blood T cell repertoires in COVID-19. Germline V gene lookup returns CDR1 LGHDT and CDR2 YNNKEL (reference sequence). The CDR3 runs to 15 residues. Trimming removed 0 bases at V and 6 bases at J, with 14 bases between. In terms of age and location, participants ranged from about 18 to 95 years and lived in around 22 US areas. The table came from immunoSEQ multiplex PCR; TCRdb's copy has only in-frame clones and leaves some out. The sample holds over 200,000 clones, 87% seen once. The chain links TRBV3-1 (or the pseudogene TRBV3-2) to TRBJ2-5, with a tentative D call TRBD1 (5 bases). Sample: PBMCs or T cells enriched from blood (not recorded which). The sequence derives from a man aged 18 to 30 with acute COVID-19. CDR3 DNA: TGTGCCAGCAGCCAAGACGGGCCAGGGCCCAAGACCCAGTACTTC. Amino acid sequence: CASSQDGPGPKTQYF.